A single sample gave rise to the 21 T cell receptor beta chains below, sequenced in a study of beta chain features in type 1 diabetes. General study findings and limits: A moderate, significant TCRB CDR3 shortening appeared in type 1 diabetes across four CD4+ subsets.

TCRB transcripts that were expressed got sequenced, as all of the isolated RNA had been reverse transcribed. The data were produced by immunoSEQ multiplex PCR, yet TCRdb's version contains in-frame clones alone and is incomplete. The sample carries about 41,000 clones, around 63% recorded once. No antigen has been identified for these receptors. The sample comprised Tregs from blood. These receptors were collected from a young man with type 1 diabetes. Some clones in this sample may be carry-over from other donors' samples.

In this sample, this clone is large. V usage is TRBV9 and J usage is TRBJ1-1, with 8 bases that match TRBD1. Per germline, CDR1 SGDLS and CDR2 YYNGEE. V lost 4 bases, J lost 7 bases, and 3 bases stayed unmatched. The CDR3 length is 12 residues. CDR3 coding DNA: TGTGCCAGCAGCAAAGACAGGGGTGAAGCTTTCTTT. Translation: CASSKDRGEAFF.

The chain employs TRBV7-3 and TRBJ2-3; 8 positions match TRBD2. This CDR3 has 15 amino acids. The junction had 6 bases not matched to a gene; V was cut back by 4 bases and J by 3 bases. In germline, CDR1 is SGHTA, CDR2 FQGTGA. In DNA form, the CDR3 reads TGTGCCAGCAGCTCGTTGGGACTAGTGACAGATACGCAGTATTTT. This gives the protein CASSSLGLVTDTQYF.

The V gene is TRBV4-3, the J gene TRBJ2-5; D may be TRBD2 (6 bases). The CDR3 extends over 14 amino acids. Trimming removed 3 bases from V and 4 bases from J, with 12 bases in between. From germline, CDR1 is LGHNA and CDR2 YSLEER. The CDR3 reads CASSQNSGPETQYF. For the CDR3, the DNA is TGCGCCAGCAGCCAGAATAGCGGTCCAGAGACCCAGTACTTC.

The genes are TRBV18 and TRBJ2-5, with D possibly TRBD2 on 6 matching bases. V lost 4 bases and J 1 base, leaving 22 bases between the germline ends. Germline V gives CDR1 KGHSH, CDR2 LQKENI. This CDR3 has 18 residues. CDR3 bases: TGTGCCAGCTCACGACTCCAACTGGGACTTCAGTTCCAAGAGACCCAGTACTTC. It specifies CASSRLQLGLQFQETQYF.

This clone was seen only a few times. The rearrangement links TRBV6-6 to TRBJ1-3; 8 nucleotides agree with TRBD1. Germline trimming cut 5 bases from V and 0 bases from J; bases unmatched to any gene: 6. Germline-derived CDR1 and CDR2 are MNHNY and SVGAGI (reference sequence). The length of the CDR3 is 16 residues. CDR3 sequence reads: CASSGTGASSGNTIYF. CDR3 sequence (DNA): TGTGCCAGCAGTGGGACAGGCGCCAGCTCTGGAAACACCATATATTTT.

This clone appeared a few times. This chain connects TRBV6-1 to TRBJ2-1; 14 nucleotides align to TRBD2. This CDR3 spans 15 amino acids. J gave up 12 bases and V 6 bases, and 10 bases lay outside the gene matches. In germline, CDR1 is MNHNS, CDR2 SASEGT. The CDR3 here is CASRLGTSGGGGQFF. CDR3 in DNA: TGTGCCAGCAGGCTTGGGACTAGCGGGGGCGGGGGGCAGTTCTTC.

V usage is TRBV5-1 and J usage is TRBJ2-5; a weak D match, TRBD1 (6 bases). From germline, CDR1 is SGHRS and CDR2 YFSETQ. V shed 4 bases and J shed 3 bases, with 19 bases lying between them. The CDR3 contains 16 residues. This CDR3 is CASSLAGPRGKETQYF. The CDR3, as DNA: TGCGCCAGCAGCCTGGCTGGTCCCAGGGGAAAAGAGACCCAGTACTTC.

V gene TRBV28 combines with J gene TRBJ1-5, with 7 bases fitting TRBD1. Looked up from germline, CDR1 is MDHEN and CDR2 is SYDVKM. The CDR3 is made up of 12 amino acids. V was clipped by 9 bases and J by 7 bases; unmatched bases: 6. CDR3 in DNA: TGTGCCAGTTCTTCAGGGGGGCAGCCCCAGCATTTT. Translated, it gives CASSSGGQPQHF.

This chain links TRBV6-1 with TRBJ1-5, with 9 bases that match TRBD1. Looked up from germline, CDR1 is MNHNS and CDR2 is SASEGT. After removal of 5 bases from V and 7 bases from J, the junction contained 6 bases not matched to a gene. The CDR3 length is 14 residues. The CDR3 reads CASSSGQGWQPQHF. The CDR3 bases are TGTGCCAGCAGTTCGGGACAGGGATGGCAGCCCCAGCATTTT.

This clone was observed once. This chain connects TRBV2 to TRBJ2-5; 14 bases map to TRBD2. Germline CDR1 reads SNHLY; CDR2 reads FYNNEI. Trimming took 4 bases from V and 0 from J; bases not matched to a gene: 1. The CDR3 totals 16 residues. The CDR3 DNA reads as TGTGCCAGCAGTGGGACTAGCGGGGGGAACCAAGAGACCCAGTACTTC. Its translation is CASSGTSGGNQETQYF.

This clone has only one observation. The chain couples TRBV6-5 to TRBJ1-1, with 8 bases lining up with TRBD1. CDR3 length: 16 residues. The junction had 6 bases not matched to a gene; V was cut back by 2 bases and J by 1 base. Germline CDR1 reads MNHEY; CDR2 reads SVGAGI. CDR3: CASSYNQGTGNTEAFF. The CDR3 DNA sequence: TGTGCCAGCAGTTACAACCAAGGGACAGGGAACACTGAAGCTTTCTTT.

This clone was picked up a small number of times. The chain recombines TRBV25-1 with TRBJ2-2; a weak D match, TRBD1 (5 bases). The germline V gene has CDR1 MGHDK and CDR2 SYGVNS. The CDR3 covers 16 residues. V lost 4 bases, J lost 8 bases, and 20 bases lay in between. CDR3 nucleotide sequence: TGTGCCAGCAGTGTCCCCTCCGGGCAGGGAAGTGGGGAGCTGTTTTTT. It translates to CASSVPSGQGSGELFF.

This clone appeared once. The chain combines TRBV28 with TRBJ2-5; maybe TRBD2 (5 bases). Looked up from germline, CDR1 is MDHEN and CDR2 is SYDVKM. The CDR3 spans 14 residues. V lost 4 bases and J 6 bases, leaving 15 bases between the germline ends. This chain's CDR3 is CASSSPGTGKTQYF. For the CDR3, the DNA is TGTGCCAGCAGTTCCCCGGGTACGGGGAAGACCCAGTACTTC.

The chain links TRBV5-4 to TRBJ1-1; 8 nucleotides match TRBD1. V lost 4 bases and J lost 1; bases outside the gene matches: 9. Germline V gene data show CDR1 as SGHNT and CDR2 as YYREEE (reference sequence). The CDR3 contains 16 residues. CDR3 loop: CASSVLVGQGNTEAFF. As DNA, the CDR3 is TGTGCCAGCAGCGTATTGGTAGGACAGGGGAACACTGAAGCTTTCTTT.

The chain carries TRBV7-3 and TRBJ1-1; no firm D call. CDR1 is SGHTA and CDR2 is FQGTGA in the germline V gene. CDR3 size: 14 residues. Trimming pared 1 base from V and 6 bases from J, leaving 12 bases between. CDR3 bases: TGTGCCAGCAGCTTAAGTAGAGGGAGCCCTGAAGCTTTCTTT. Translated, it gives CASSLSRGSPEAFF.

The CDR3 protein is CASSLVSDSYEQYF. The CDR3 coding sequence is TGTGCCAGCAGCTTAGTATCAGACTCCTACGAGCAGTACTTC. The chain couples TRBV7-9 to TRBJ2-7; no clear D gene. CDR3 length equals 14 residues. Germline lookup yields CDR1 SEHNR and CDR2 FQNEAQ (reference sequence). The V and J ends lost 1 base and 0 bases respectively, with 7 bases between them.

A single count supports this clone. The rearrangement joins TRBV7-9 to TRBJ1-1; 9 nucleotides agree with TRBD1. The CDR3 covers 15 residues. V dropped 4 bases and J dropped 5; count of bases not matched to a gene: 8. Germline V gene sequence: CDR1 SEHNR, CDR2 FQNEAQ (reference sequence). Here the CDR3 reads CASSSTGGSSTEAFF. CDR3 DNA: TGTGCCAGCAGCTCTACAGGGGGCAGTTCGACTGAAGCTTTCTTT.

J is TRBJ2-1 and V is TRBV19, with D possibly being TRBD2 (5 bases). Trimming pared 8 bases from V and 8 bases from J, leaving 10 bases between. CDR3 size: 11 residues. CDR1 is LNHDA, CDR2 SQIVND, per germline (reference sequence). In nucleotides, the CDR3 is TGTGCCAGTGCTAGCTATGATGAGCAGTTCTTC. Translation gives CASASYDEQFF. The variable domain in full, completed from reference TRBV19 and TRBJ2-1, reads DGGITQSPKYLFRKEGQNVTLSCEQNLNHDAMYWYRQDPGQGLRLIYYSQIVNDFQKGDIAEGYSVSREKKESFPLTVTSAQKNPTAFYLCASASYDEQFFGPGTRLTVL.

CDR3 sequence (DNA): TGCAGCGTGTACTCCGGGGGCATTCAGTACTTC. Protein product: CSVYSGGIQYF. The rearrangement links TRBV29-1 to TRBJ2-4; possible D gene TRBD2, 6 bases. Germline assignment: CDR1 SQVTM and CDR2 ANQGSEA. The CDR3 covers 11 residues. The V end lost 6 bases, the J end lost 9 bases, and 12 bases lay between the germline ends.

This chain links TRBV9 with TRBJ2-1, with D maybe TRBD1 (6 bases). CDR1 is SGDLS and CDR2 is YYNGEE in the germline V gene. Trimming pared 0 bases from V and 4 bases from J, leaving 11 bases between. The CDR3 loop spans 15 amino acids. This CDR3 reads CASSVGGREYNEQFF. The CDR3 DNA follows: TGTGCCAGCAGCGTAGGGGGGCGAGAGTACAATGAGCAGTTCTTC.

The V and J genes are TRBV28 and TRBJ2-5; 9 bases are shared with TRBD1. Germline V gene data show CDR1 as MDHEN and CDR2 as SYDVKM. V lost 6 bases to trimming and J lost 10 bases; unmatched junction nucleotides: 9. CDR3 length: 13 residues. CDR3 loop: CASSRQGDYLQYF. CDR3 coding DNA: TGTGCCAGCAGCCGACAGGGGGACTACCTCCAGTACTTC.